The 20 T cell receptor beta chains below come from one sample, sequenced in a study of blood T cell repertoires in COVID-19. Clones were read by immunoSEQ multiplex PCR, and TCRdb kept only the in-frame ones, dropping some. The data contain roughly 220,000 clones, roughly 80% of them singletons. Sequencing input: peripheral blood. Receptors were obtained from a woman aged 25-40 years who had recovered from COVID-19.

The table lists this clone with a few counts. The rearrangement uses TRBV10-3 and TRBJ2-2; 8 bases align to TRBD1. The CDR3 covers 15 residues. Germline trimming cut 4 bases from V and 2 bases from J; bases unmatched to any gene: 3. The germline gives CDR1 ENHRY, CDR2 SYGVKD. CDR3 protein: CAISVGTGNTGELFF. The CDR3, as DNA: TGTGCCATCAGTGTTGGGACAGGTAACACCGGGGAGCTGTTTTTT.

This clone has only one observation. The chain links TRBV5-1 to TRBJ2-1; 7 bases are a match to TRBD1. The length of the CDR3 is 14 residues. In germline, CDR1 is SGHRS, CDR2 YFSETQ. V dropped 4 bases and J dropped 9; count of bases not matched to a gene: 10. CDR3 sequence: CASSNPQGSSEQFF. DNA for the CDR3: TGCGCCAGCAGCAACCCACAGGGGTCAAGTGAGCAGTTCTTC.

This chain links TRBV11-2 with TRBJ2-7; TRBD2 aligns across 9 bases. There are 18 residues in the CDR3. V shed 6 bases, J shed 0 bases, and the junction held 15 bases outside the gene matches. Per germline, CDR1 SGHAT and CDR2 FQNNGV. The CDR3 DNA reads as TGTGCCAGCAGTTCTAGCGGGATGGGGGGGTTTAGCTCCTACGAGCAGTACTTC. Protein product: CASSSSGMGGFSSYEQYF.

The V call is TRBV5-4, the J call TRBJ1-3; a possible D gene is TRBD1 (5 bases). Trimming shortened V by 8 bases and J by 0 bases, and 12 bases separated the two germline ends. The CDR3 spans 14 residues. Germline lookup yields CDR1 SGHNT and CDR2 YYREEE (reference sequence). The CDR3 DNA is TGTGCCAGTCAGGGCACCGCCTCTGGAAACACCATATATTTT. It encodes CASQGTASGNTIYF. The full variable domain, with the rest looked up from reference TRBV5-4 and TRBJ1-3, is ETGVTQSPTHLIKTRGQQVTLRCSSQSGHNTVSWYQQALGQGPQFIFQYYREEENGRGNFPPRFSGLQFPNYSSELNVNALELDDSALYLCASQGTASGNTIYFGEGSWLTVV.

This chain links TRBV6-5 with TRBJ2-1, with D tentatively TRBD2 (6 bases). Trimming shortened V by 6 bases and J by 5 bases, and 17 bases separated the two germline ends. This CDR3 contains 15 residues. CDR1 is MNHEY, CDR2 SVGAGI, per germline. The chain's CDR3 is CASRGWWGGDNEQFF. CDR3 DNA sequence: TGTGCCAGCAGGGGCTGGTGGGGCGGGGACAATGAGCAGTTCTTC.

CDR3 DNA: TGTGCCAGCAGCCCGCGAGGAGGGGCCCCTCGCTACGAGCAGTACTTC. Translation: CASSPRGGAPRYEQYF. The V gene is TRBV7-8, the J gene TRBJ2-7; D might be TRBD2 (6 bases). This CDR3 has 16 amino acids. Trimming left V 5 bases short and J 3 bases short, with 20 bases between. CDR1 SGHVS and CDR2 FQNEAQ come from the germline V gene. The whole variable domain, remainder taken from reference TRBV7-8 and TRBJ2-7, is GAGVSQSPRYKVAKRGQDVALRCDPISGHVSLFWYQQALGQGPEFLTYFQNEAQLDKSGLPSDRFFAERPEGSVSTLKIQRTQQEDSAVYLCASSPRGGAPRYEQYFGPGTRLTVT.

V is TRBV28 and J is TRBJ2-3; 7 nucleotides match TRBD2. Germline V gene lookup returns CDR1 MDHEN and CDR2 SYDVKM. The CDR3 sequence is 14 residues long. The CDR3 DNA reads as TGTGCGAACGCGGCTAGCGGAAGCACAGATACGCAGTATTTT. As protein: CANAASGSTDTQYF. The whole variable domain, remainder taken from reference TRBV28 and TRBJ2-3, is DVKVTQSSRYLVKRTGEKVFLECVQDMDHENMFWYRQDPGLGLRLIYFSYDVKMKEKGDIPEGYSVSREKKERFSLILESASTNQTSMYLCANAASGSTDTQYFGPGTRLTVL.

A word on this clone: The same CDR3 arises from other DNA sequences in this sample as well. This chain uses TRBV5-4 with TRBJ2-1; 7 bases are a match to TRBD2. The germline V gene encodes CDR1 SGHNT and CDR2 YYREEE (reference sequence). J was trimmed by 0 bases and V by 0 bases; bases with no gene match: 0. CDR3 length: 15 amino acids. The CDR3, as DNA: TGTGCCAGCAGCTTGGGCGGGAGCTCCTACAATGAGCAGTTCTTC. This translates into CASSLGGSSYNEQFF.

The J gene is TRBJ2-5, the V gene TRBV18, with 11 bases matching TRBD2. This CDR3 contains 17 residues. Germline V gene sequence: CDR1 KGHSH, CDR2 LQKENI. After removal of 3 bases from V and 4 bases from J, the junction contained 10 bases not matched to a gene. CDR3 DNA sequence: TGTGCCAGCTCACCTCTTGGGACTAGCGGTCCCGGAGAGACCCAGTACTTC. It encodes CASSPLGTSGPGETQYF.

The V and J genes are TRBV10-2 and TRBJ1-4; 9 positions match TRBD1. There are 17 residues in the CDR3. Germline loops: CDR1 WSHSY, CDR2 SAAADI. V gave up 4 bases and J gave up 3 bases; unmatched junction bases: 9. The CDR3 DNA sequence: TGCGCCAGCAGTGCATGGGACAGGGTAGGAGCTAATGAAAAACTGTTTTTT. It is translated as CASSAWDRVGANEKLFF.

This clone was seen a single time. The V gene is TRBV5-6, the J gene TRBJ1-2; D call uncertain. Germline V gene sequence: CDR1 SGHDT, CDR2 YYEEEE. Trimming left V 6 bases short and J 5 bases short, with 14 bases between. CDR3 length equals 13 residues. The CDR3 loop is CASNEGEGYGYTF. DNA of the CDR3: TGTGCCAGCAACGAGGGCGAGGGATATGGCTACACCTTC. The full variable domain, its missing parts supplied by reference TRBV5-6 and TRBJ1-2, is DAGVTQSPTHLIKTRGQQVTLRCSPKSGHDTVSWYQQALGQGPQFIFQYYEEEERQRGNFPDRFSGHQFPNYSSELNVNALLLGDSALYLCASNEGEGYGYTFGSGTRLTVV.

The CDR3 nucleotides are TGCGCCAGCAGCCGACAGGAGGTTAGCACAGATACGCAGTATTTT. Its protein product is CASSRQEVSTDTQYF. The chain uses TRBV5-1 and TRBJ2-3; TRBD1 might be the D (6 bases). Germline CDR1 is SGHRS and CDR2 is YFSETQ. Between the trimmed V and J ends, which lost 4 bases and 0 bases, there was a span of 12 bases. The CDR3 loop spans 15 amino acids.

The chain combines TRBV2 with TRBJ2-1, with D unresolved. Trimming took 7 bases from V and 1 from J, leaving 2 bases between them. The V gene's germline CDR1 is SNHLY and CDR2 FYNNEI. This CDR3 is 11 amino acids long. The CDR3 protein is CASTSYNEQFF. The DNA for the CDR3 is TGTGCCAGCACATCCTACAATGAGCAGTTCTTC.

This chain joins TRBV9 and TRBJ2-1, with 7 bases identical to TRBD2. CDR1 and CDR2 (germline): SGDLS, YYNGEE. The junction had 3 bases not matched to a gene; V was cut back by 0 bases and J by 3 bases. CDR3 length equals 15 residues. The CDR3, as DNA: TGTGCCAGCAGCGTAGTCCCTAGCGGCTACAATGAGCAGTTCTTC. It encodes CASSVVPSGYNEQFF.

This sequence joins TRBV6-4 and TRBJ2-1, with 7 positions matching TRBD2. The V gene end was trimmed by 2 bases and the J gene end by 8 bases; junction bases not matched to a gene: 6. CDR3 length: 14 residues. Per germline, CDR1 MRHNA and CDR2 SNTAGT. CDR3 DNA: TGTGCCAGCAGTGACCTTGGTGCGGGGGATGAGCAGTTCTTC. It is translated as CASSDLGAGDEQFF.

This clone was observed once. V gene TRBV21-1 combines with J gene TRBJ1-3; TRBD1 is the table's D call and was not checked against the DNA. TRBV21-1 is a pseudogene segment. The CDR3 contains 15 residues. The CDR3 DNA sequence: TGTGCCAGCAGCGGCCAGGATCGCTCTGGAAACACCATATATTTT. Translation: CASSGQDRSGNTIYF.

V usage is TRBV6-2 or TRBV6-3 and J usage is TRBJ2-7; TRBD2 matches 7 bases. The germline CDR1 and CDR2 sequences are MNHEY and SVGEGT. This CDR3 is built from 14 residues. J lost 5 bases, V lost 1 base, and 5 bases had no gene match. The CDR3 is CASSYWEGQDEQYF. As DNA, the CDR3 is TGTGCCAGCAGTTACTGGGAGGGCCAGGACGAGCAGTACTTC.

This chain links TRBV10-3 with TRBJ2-2, with 9 bases matching TRBD1. The ends lost 9 bases at V and 6 bases at J; junction bases unmatched: 11. Germline V gene lookup returns CDR1 ENHRY and CDR2 SYGVKD. The CDR3 covers 15 residues. This CDR3 is CAIRPGQGYPGELFF. The CDR3 DNA follows: TGTGCCATTCGACCGGGACAGGGTTATCCCGGGGAGCTGTTTTTT.

The chain has TRBV7-9 and TRBJ2-6; TRBD2 agrees at 7 bases. Trimming cost V 4 bases and J 0 bases; bases outside gene matches: 6. The CDR3 covers 17 residues. Germline V gene data show CDR1 as SEHNR and CDR2 as FQNEAQ (reference sequence). The CDR3 reads CASSSRAGSSGANVLTF. The CDR3 DNA is TGTGCCAGCAGCTCTAGAGCGGGGAGCTCTGGGGCCAACGTCCTGACTTTC.

The V call is TRBV5-1, the J call TRBJ2-2; D not resolved. Germline assignment: CDR1 SGHRS and CDR2 YFSETQ. The V gene lost 3 bases and the J gene lost 4 bases, with 10 bases spanning the gap. This CDR3 has 14 amino acids. Here the CDR3 reads CASSYAEVTGELFF. The CDR3 region has the DNA TGCGCCAGCAGCTATGCAGAGGTCACCGGGGAGCTGTTTTTT.